The clone carrying this T cell receptor (beta chain) was observed many times. What it binds is unknown. This sample was included in a study of naive and memory T cell subsets. An oligonucleotide containing a UMI was ligated to the 3' end of TCR cDNA. Study-wide points: The RNA method is potentially sensitive to activation and differentiation changes.

Ligated cDNA underwent four rounds of PCR with nested alpha and beta constant region primers and SP2. For blood and skin samples, reverse transcription used TCR alpha and beta constant primers. TCRdb re-analysed the 5' RACE reads in MiXCR, keeping a single row per CDR3 protein. Of roughly 48,000 distinct CDR3 sequences listed, approximately 4.5% are singletons. The receptor was isolated from a female donor in good health.

As DNA, the CDR3 is TGTGCCAGCAGTTTTTACACTGAAGCTTTCTTT. Amino acid sequence: CASSFYTEAFF. The chain uses TRBV28 and TRBJ1-1, with D unresolved. The ends were cut back, 3 bases at V and 3 bases at J, with 2 bases in the middle. In germline, CDR1 is MDHEN, CDR2 SYDVKM. The CDR3 length is 11 residues.